This T cell receptor (beta chain) is from a study of T cells in localized non-small cell lung cancer (dated by TCRdb to the early 2020s). With regard to the full study: T cell repertoires of approximately 250 early-stage NSCLC patients were analyzed, with tumors being compared against uninvolved tumor-adjacent lungs. A mean age of around 69 years was recorded for the NSCLC patients, of whom 120 to 150 were male and around 100 were female. The cohort was made up of around 250 treatment-naive NSCLC patients whose localized lung tumors had been resected. Overall results and qualifications from the work: Uninvolved tumor-adjacent lung showed the highest T cell clonality, higher than tumor, which suggests more focused antigenic responses in the adjacent lung. Of the top 100 tumor clones, a median of roughly 53 were detected in paired uninvolved adjacent lung; roughly 29 were also among that lung's top 100. Because multi-region sequencing of the tumors was not done, intratumor heterogeneity could not be ruled out. Higher blood T cell density associated with longer overall survival, while higher adjacent-lung clonality associated with shorter survival. Because the study design was exploratory, TCR variables were selected using unadjusted p-values without false-discovery rate correction.

Measured from the cysteine to the phenylalanine, the CDR3 is 15 residues long. Of all the DNA, just the CDR3 is kept, 45 bases in frame from base 1. The germline V end is reduced by 4 bases and the J end by 2 bases; junction bases left unmatched: 6. Based on the germline V gene, the CDR1 and CDR2 sequences are SQVTM and ANQGSEA. Notes on this clone: It lacks a known antigen. Base qualities are missing; no much larger clone stands one base away.

Two independent pathologists confirmed that the uninvolved adjacent lung, which was taken at least 2 cm from the tumor margin, was free of atypia. At diagnosis, tumor, uninvolved tumor-adjacent lung and peripheral blood were collected and then preserved as a mix of FFPE and fresh-frozen material. The immunoSEQ Assay was used to sequence TCR beta CDR3 regions from DNA. The study's own analysis went as follows. To compute T cell density, TCR beta template counts were normalized to usable DNA, which was estimated by amplifying housekeeping genes. Richness was estimated using the preseqR package, with extrapolation to 400,000 templates for PBMC samples and to 120,000 templates for tissue samples. Clonality was defined by subtracting Pielou's evenness from one. Differential abundance testing on productive amino-acid clonotypes, with a minimum total count of 5 and an alpha of 0.1, was used to identify tissue-enriched TCRs. The Jaccard Index and the Morisita Overlap Index were used to quantify repertoire overlap between compartments. TCR beta CDR3s were clustered by GLIPH together with public tetramer-defined viral CDR3s, and at least three viral sequences plus V-gene enrichment were required for viral motifs. This immuneACCESS table, as held by TCRdb, lists in-frame sequences with V and J called but not all clones. Of the missing ones, under half trace to an unresolved V gene in checked studies; the others have no known cause. Clone size and V and J calls were adopted from that table, with D and trimming inferred from the DNA. The sample table lists about 1,900 clones, approximately 24% of them with a count of one. 11% of the sample is in the top ten clones.

The sample was normal lung tissue next to the tumor, taken before any cancer treatment. The chain links TRBV29-1 with TRBJ2-3; 10 central nucleotides agree with TRBD2. The TCR was taken from an older female donor with stage I lung adenocarcinoma. The DNA sequence follows: TGCAGCGTTGCCTCGCTAGCGGGGGACACAGATACGCAGTATTTT. It codes for CSVASLAGDTDTQYF.